A selection of T cell receptor beta chains follows, all from one sample in a study of cytomegalovirus exposure and HLA in healthy donors. Sequencing was performed with immunoSEQ multiplex PCR; in TCRdb, only in-frame clones are kept and a portion is missing. The specimen's table records 85,000 or so clones. Sequenced input: PBMCs. The receptors originated from a woman in her twenties or thirties in good health and CMV-seronegative. Both conserved end residues are part of each CDR3. D genes are given only for firm matches.

v_gene	j_gene	d_gene	CDR3aa	CDR3nt
TRBV30	TRBJ2-1	TRBD1	CAWTASDRFNEQFF	TGTGCCTGGACCGCCTCGGACAGGTTCAATGAGCAGTTCTTC
TRBV30	TRBJ2-3	NA	CAWSVQGASTDTQYF	TGTGCCTGGAGTGTACAAGGGGCTAGCACAGATACGCAGTATTTT
TRBV7-2	TRBJ2-7	TRBD2	CASSLTSGAYEQYF	TGTGCCAGCAGCCTGACTAGCGGGGCCTACGAGCAGTACTTC
TRBV4-1	TRBJ1-2	NA	CASSQGGGNNYGYTF	TGCGCCAGCAGCCAAGGGGGCGGAAATAACTATGGCTACACCTTC
TRBV6-5	TRBJ2-1	TRBD2	CASSSLRRGAYNEQFF	TGTGCCAGCAGTTCCCTTCGGCGGGGGGCATACAATGAGCAGTTCTTC
TRBV6-5	TRBJ1-2	NA	CASSYSGSKNYGYTF	TGTGCCAGCAGTTACTCGGGGAGCAAAAACTATGGCTACACCTTC
TRBV4-2	TRBJ2-1	NA	CASSQAKGLIDNEQFF	TGTGCCAGCAGCCAAGCCAAGGGACTCATCGACAATGAGCAGTTCTTC
TRBV4-1	TRBJ1-1	NA	CASSHSGGTEAFF	TGCGCCAGCAGCCACTCGGGGGGCACTGAAGCTTTCTTT
TRBV5-6	TRBJ1-2	NA	CASSLAGEAPYGYTF	TGTGCCAGCAGCTTGGCCGGGGAGGCACCATATGGCTACACCTTC
TRBV30	TRBJ1-1	TRBD1	CAWSFAGTGRVGGLKAFF	TGTGCCTGGAGTTTTGCCGGGACAGGGCGTGTTGGTGGGTTAAAAGCTTTCTTT
TRBV11-2	TRBJ2-1	TRBD1	CASSPGTGADNEQFF	TGTGCCAGCAGCCCAGGGACAGGGGCCGACAATGAGCAGTTCTTC
TRBV19	TRBJ1-5	NA	CASSISGDQPQHF	TGTGCCAGTAGTATATCAGGGGATCAGCCCCAGCATTTT
TRBV5-6	TRBJ2-1	NA	CASSWMDSREQFF	TGTGCCAGCAGCTGGATGGACAGCCGGGAGCAGTTCTTC
TRBV9	TRBJ2-2	NA	CASSVGTLRGIGELFF	TGTGCCAGCAGCGTAGGTACCTTGCGGGGTATCGGGGAGCTGTTTTTT
TRBV5-6	TRBJ1-1	NA	CASSLGGWGQTEDFF	TGTGCCAGCAGCTTGGGGGGGTGGGGGCAAACTGAAGATTTCTTT
TRBV19	TRBJ2-7	NA	CASSIGGGYYEQYF	TGTGCCAGTAGTATAGGAGGCGGGTACTACGAGCAGTACTTC
TRBV30	TRBJ2-5	TRBD1	CAGSVTGGAQETQYF	TGTGCCGGGAGTGTTACAGGGGGTGCCCAAGAGACCCAGTACTTC
TRBV6-1	TRBJ1-4	NA	CASSEGFGEPGTNEKLFF	TGTGCCAGCAGTGAAGGGTTCGGTGAACCGGGGACTAATGAAAAACTGTTTTTT
TRBV2	TRBJ1-1	NA	CASMGGNTEAFF	TGTGCCAGCATGGGGGGGAACACTGAAGCTTTCTTT
TRBV29-1	TRBJ2-5	TRBD2	CSVGTSGRAGSQYF	TGCAGCGTGGGGACTAGCGGGAGGGCGGGATCCCAGTACTTC
TRBV2	TRBJ2-4	NA	CASKENLDLAKNIQYF	TGTGCCAGCAAGGAGAATCTAGATCTAGCCAAAAACATTCAGTACTTC
TRBV19	TRBJ2-2	NA	CASRSTSINTGELFF	TGTGCCAGTAGGTCTACTAGTATCAACACCGGGGAGCTGTTTTTT
TRBV19	TRBJ1-5	TRBD1	CASSDRGRNQPQHF	TGTGCCAGTAGTGACAGGGGGCGGAATCAGCCCCAGCATTTT
TRBV4-2	TRBJ2-1	TRBD1	CASSQEFRDRGNNEQFF	TGTGCCAGCAGCCAAGAGTTCCGGGACAGGGGAAACAATGAGCAGTTCTTC
TRBV6-5	TRBJ2-3	TRBD2	CASRSGRVGTDTQYF	TGTGCCAGCAGGAGCGGGAGGGTGGGGACAGATACGCAGTATTTT
TRBV7-2	TRBJ2-3	TRBD2	CASSLDASGGTDTQYF	TGTGCCAGCAGCTTAGATGCTAGCGGGGGCACAGATACGCAGTATTTT
TRBV20-1	TRBJ1-1	NA	CSARALQVAFF	TGCAGTGCTAGGGCCTTACAGGTTGCTTTCTTT
TRBV27	TRBJ2-7	NA	CASSLRAAGSEQYF	TGTGCCAGCAGTTTAAGGGCGGCAGGGTCCGAGCAGTACTTC
TRBV4-1	TRBJ1-4	NA	CAGSPGGYEKLFF	TGCGCCGGCAGCCCGGGGGGATATGAAAAACTGTTTTTT
TRBV5-1	TRBJ2-1	TRBD1	CASSRGQLSSDNEQFF	TGCGCCAGCAGCCGGGGACAGCTTAGCTCCGACAATGAGCAGTTCTTC
TRBV6-7	TRBJ2-2	TRBD1	CASSSRDRVNTGELFF	TGTGCCAGCAGTTCCCGGGACAGGGTAAACACCGGGGAGCTGTTTTTT
TRBV4-2	TRBJ1-1	TRBD1	CASSHSGTGNTEAFF	TGTGCCAGCAGCCACTCCGGGACAGGGAACACTGAAGCTTTCTTT
TRBV30	TRBJ1-4	NA	CAWKSGLANEKLFF	TGTGCCTGGAAGAGTGGGCTAGCCAATGAAAAACTGTTTTTT
TRBV5-1	TRBJ2-7	NA	CASSSDSYEQYF	TGCGCCAGCAGCTCTGACAGCTACGAGCAGTACTTC
TRBV30	TRBJ2-3	TRBD1	CAWSAGTGMAGTQYF	TGTGCCTGGAGTGCCGGGACAGGGATGGCCGGTACGCAGTATTTT
TRBV11-2	TRBJ1-3	NA	CASSLFAGDGNTIYF	TGTGCCAGCAGCTTATTTGCAGGGGATGGAAACACCATATATTTT
TRBV29-1	TRBJ1-1	NA	CSVGQAGDTEAFF	TGCAGCGTTGGACAGGCAGGGGACACTGAAGCTTTCTTT
TRBV7-2	TRBJ1-1	NA	CASELGGVHTEAFF	TGTGCCAGCGAATTAGGCGGGGTGCACACTGAAGCTTTCTTT
TRBV5-4	TRBJ2-5	NA	CASSLRWQETQYF	TGTGCCAGCAGCCTGAGGTGGCAAGAGACCCAGTACTTC
TRBV4-1	TRBJ2-1	NA	CASNRKDGGPYNEQFF	TGCGCCAGCAACCGAAAGGACGGGGGGCCCTACAATGAGCAGTTCTTC
TRBV18	TRBJ2-7	NA	CASSPGQTYEQYF	TGTGCCAGCTCACCCGGACAGACCTACGAGCAGTACTTC
TRBV30	TRBJ1-2	TRBD1	CAWSGDRGEGYTF	TGTGCCTGGAGTGGGGACAGGGGGGAAGGCTACACCTTC
TRBV7-9	TRBJ1-3	NA	CASSSLKGAGNTIYF	TGTGCCAGCAGCTCCCTTAAGGGGGCTGGAAACACCATATATTTT
TRBV6-1	TRBJ2-2	NA	CASSAPRGLDGELFF	TGTGCCAGCAGTGCCCCCCGAGGGTTGGACGGGGAGCTGTTTTTT
TRBV6-6	TRBJ1-2	TRBD1	CASSARTGSNYGYTF	TGTGCCAGCAGTGCGCGGACAGGCTCTAACTATGGCTACACCTTC
TRBV5-8	TRBJ2-2	NA	CASSLDGRVRTGELFF	TGTGCCAGCAGCTTGGACGGCCGGGTTCGGACCGGGGAGCTGTTTTTT
TRBV9	TRBJ2-3	TRBD1	CASSSRQGEADTQYF	TGTGCCAGCAGCTCTCGACAGGGGGAGGCAGATACGCAGTATTTT
TRBV11-2	TRBJ1-1	TRBD1	CASSSGQGRTEAFF	TGTGCCAGCAGCAGCGGACAGGGGAGAACTGAAGCTTTCTTT
TRBV7-2	TRBJ1-1	TRBD1	CASGQGERTEAFF	TGTGCCAGCGGACAGGGGGAGCGCACTGAAGCTTTCTTT
TRBV7-2	TRBJ2-3	NA	CASRLGGARDTQYF	TGTGCCAGCCGTCTTGGGGGGGCCCGGGATACGCAGTATTTT
TRBV6-5	TRBJ2-2	NA	CASRPQGGSGELFF	TGTGCCAGCAGGCCTCAGGGGGGATCCGGGGAGCTGTTTTTT
TRBV5-6	TRBJ1-2	NA	CASSRGNRDGYTF	TGTGCCAGCAGCCGAGGAAACAGGGATGGCTACACCTTC
TRBV5-1	TRBJ2-6	NA	CASRVTLSGANVLTF	TGCGCCAGCAGGGTTACCCTATCTGGGGCCAACGTCCTGACTTTC
TRBV5-8	TRBJ1-2	NA	CASSHNRRDSNYGYTF	TGTGCCAGCAGCCATAACCGCAGGGATTCTAACTATGGCTACACCTTC
TRBV4-1	TRBJ2-7	TRBD1	CASSLRQGARYEQYF	TGCGCCAGCAGCCTAAGACAGGGGGCGAGGTACGAGCAGTACTTC